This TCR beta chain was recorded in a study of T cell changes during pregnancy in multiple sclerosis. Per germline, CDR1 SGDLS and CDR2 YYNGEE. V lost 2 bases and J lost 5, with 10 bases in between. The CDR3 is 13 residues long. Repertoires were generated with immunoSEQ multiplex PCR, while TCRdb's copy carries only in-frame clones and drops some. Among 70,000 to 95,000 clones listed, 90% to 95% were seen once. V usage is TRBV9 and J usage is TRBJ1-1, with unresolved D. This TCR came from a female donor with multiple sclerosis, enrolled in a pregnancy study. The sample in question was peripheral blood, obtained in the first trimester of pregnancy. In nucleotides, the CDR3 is TGTGCCAGCAGCGTGGTAGGAGAGACTGAAGCTTTCTTT. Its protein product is CASSVVGETEAFF.